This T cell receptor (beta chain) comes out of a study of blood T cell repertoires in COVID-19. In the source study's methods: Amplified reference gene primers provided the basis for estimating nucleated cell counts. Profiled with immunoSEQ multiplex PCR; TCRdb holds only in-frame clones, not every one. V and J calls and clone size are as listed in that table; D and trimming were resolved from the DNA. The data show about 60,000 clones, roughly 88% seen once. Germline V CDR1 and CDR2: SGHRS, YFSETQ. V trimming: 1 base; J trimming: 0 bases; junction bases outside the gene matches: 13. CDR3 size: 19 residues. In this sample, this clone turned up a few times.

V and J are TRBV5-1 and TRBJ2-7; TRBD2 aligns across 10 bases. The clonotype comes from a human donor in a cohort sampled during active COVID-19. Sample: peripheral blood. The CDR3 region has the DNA TGCGCCAGCAGCTTGCAGATCAAGGTAGCGGGAGGACGCTCCTACGAGCAGTACTTC. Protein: CASSLQIKVAGGRSYEQYF. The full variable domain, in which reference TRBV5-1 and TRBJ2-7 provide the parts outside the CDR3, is KAGVTQTPRYLIKTRGQQVTLSCSPISGHRSVSWYQQTPGQGLQFLFEYFSETQRNKGNFPGRFSGRQFSNSRSEMNVSTLELGDSALYLCASSLQIKVAGGRSYEQYFGPGTRLTVT.